These 30 T cell receptor beta chains were sequenced from one sample in a study of shared clonotypes between healthy human individuals. Using immunoSEQ multiplex PCR, the repertoire was profiled, and TCRdb retains in-frame clones only, with some absent. This table holds about 710,000 clones, 55% to 80% found once. Sequenced input: memory CD4+ T cells sorted from blood. Stated subset: CD45RA-negative fraction. The source of these receptors is a woman in her twenties or thirties in good health.

The chain has TRBV6-1 and TRBJ1-1; D is unresolved. This CDR3 is built from 16 residues. Trimming cost V 2 bases and J 2 bases, with 15 bases left between them. Germline lookup yields CDR1 MNHNS and CDR2 SASEGT. CDR3 sequence reads: CASSEISVRRNTEAFF. Here the CDR3 DNA reads TGTGCCAGCAGTGAAATAAGCGTAAGGAGAAACACTGAAGCTTTCTTT.

There are a few counts of this clone. The chain carries TRBV6-4 and TRBJ1-1; D gene uncertain. CDR1 is MRHNA and CDR2 is SNTAGT in the germline V gene. CDR3 length: 13 amino acids. V shed 4 bases and J shed 3 bases, with 9 bases lying between them. CDR3 sequence reads: CASSAQADTEAFF. DNA for the CDR3: TGTGCCAGCAGTGCCCAGGCGGACACTGAAGCTTTCTTT.

J is TRBJ2-7 and V is TRBV5-8, with 10 bases that match TRBD2. Germline V CDR1 and CDR2: SGHTS, YDEGEE. The CDR3 runs to 15 residues. V trimming: 5 bases; J trimming: 4 bases; junction bases outside the gene matches: 9. The CDR3 region is CASSSASGSSYEQYF. Written as DNA, the CDR3 is TGTGCCAGCAGTTCAGCTAGCGGGAGTTCTTACGAGCAGTACTTC. Complete variable domain (other parts from reference TRBV5-8 and TRBJ2-7): EAGVTQSPTHLIKTRGQQATLRCSPISGHTSVYWYQQALGLGLQFLLWYDEGEERNRGNFPPRFSGRQFPNYSSELNVNALELEDSALYLCASSSASGSSYEQYFGPGTRLTVT.

V gene TRBV7-2 combines with J gene TRBJ2-7; no definite D call. Germline V gene lookup returns CDR1 SGHTA and CDR2 FQGNSA. This CDR3 region has 15 residues. Deletions cut 5 bases from V and 3 bases from J, with 17 bases between. The CDR3 spells CASSPGQVGFYEQYF. CDR3 nucleotide sequence: TGTGCCAGCAGCCCGGGCCAAGTCGGGTTCTACGAGCAGTACTTC.

With regard to this clone: Other DNA sequences in this sample translate to the same CDR3. The V and J genes are TRBV29-1 and TRBJ1-5; D remains ambiguous. Trimming removed 4 bases from V and 6 bases from J, with 13 bases in between. The CDR3 spans 13 residues. Germline-derived CDR1 and CDR2 are SQVTM and ANQGSEA. CDR3 in DNA: TGCAGCGTTGTGGGAGGGTGGGGTCAGCCCCAGCATTTT. Translated, it gives CSVVGGWGQPQHF.

This clone was recorded at least ten times. The chain uses TRBV6-4 and TRBJ2-3; D is ambiguous. Per germline, CDR1 MRHNA and CDR2 SNTAGT. The CDR3 is made up of 13 amino acids. Trimming removed 3 bases from V and 0 bases from J, with 4 bases in between. CDR3 in DNA: TGTGCCAGCAGTGAGCGCAGCACAGATACGCAGTATTTT. Protein product: CASSERSTDTQYF.

The chain carries TRBV7-3 and TRBJ2-2, with TRBD2 matching 10 bases. The CDR3 extends over 16 amino acids. In germline, CDR1 is SGHTA, CDR2 FQGTGA. The ends lost 2 bases at V and 6 bases at J; junction bases unmatched: 6. CDR3 loop: CASSLFSGRAAGELFF. The DNA for the CDR3 is TGTGCCAGCAGCTTATTCAGCGGGAGGGCCGCCGGGGAGCTGTTTTTT.

This clone appeared a single time. J is TRBJ2-7 and V is TRBV27, with D perhaps matching TRBD1 or TRBD2 (5 bases each). Trimming stripped 6 bases from V and 2 bases from J, with 14 bases between. The CDR3 extends over 14 amino acids. The germline V gene has CDR1 MNHEY and CDR2 SMNVEV (reference sequence). CDR3 region: CASRPGTDAYEQYF. CDR3 in DNA: TGTGCCAGCAGGCCCGGGACGGACGCCTACGAGCAGTACTTC.

This rearrangement joins TRBV10-1 to TRBJ2-3; TRBD1 matches at 10 bases. The germline V gene encodes CDR1 WNHNN and CDR2 SYGVQD (reference sequence). The junction had 4 bases not matched to a gene; V was cut back by 5 bases and J by 2 bases. The CDR3 consists of 15 residues. The CDR3 sequence: CASSPGTGDTDTQYF. The CDR3 DNA follows: TGCGCCAGCAGTCCCGGGACAGGGGACACAGATACGCAGTATTTT.

The chain combines TRBV7-9 with TRBJ1-1; D is unclear. Trimming shortened V by 5 bases and J by 10 bases, and 14 bases separated the two germline ends. This CDR3 has 12 residues. The germline V gene has CDR1 SEHNR and CDR2 FQNEAQ (reference sequence). The CDR3 here is CASSPGLERAFF. The CDR3 DNA reads as TGTGCCAGCAGCCCCGGTCTGGAGCGAGCTTTCTTT.

J is TRBJ2-5 and V is TRBV19, with 12 bases that match TRBD2. The CDR3 extends over 16 amino acids. V was clipped by 3 bases and J by 5 bases; unmatched bases: 7. The germline V gene has CDR1 LNHDA and CDR2 SQIVND (reference sequence). DNA for the CDR3: TGTGCCAGTAGTATGGTTCTAGCGGGAGGGGACGAGACCCAGTACTTC. As protein: CASSMVLAGGDETQYF.

This clone has a handful of counts. The chain recombines TRBV4-2 with TRBJ2-6, with 7 bases identical to TRBD2. The trim removed 0 bases at V and 2 bases at J, leaving 4 bases unmatched. CDR1 is LGHNA and CDR2 is YNFKEQ in the germline V gene. The CDR3 is 17 residues long. The DNA of the CDR3 is TGTGCCAGCAGCCAAGAGGGCGGGAGCACTGGGGCCAACGTCCTGACTTTC. The encoded protein is CASSQEGGSTGANVLTF.

The chain uses TRBV5-1 and TRBJ2-5; 10 bases fit TRBD2. The germline V gene has CDR1 SGHRS and CDR2 YFSETQ. V lost 0 bases and J lost 0; bases outside the gene matches: 2. This CDR3 contains 16 residues. CDR3 residues: CASSLALAGNQETQYF. CDR3 bases: TGCGCCAGCAGCTTGGCACTAGCGGGAAACCAAGAGACCCAGTACTTC.

This clone was seen only a few times. V and J are TRBV6-5 and TRBJ2-7; D uncertain. Germline CDR1 reads MNHEY; CDR2 reads SVGAGI. V was trimmed by 8 bases and J by 3 bases, leaving 11 bases between them. This CDR3 is 12 amino acids long. For the CDR3, the DNA is TGTGCCAGCGGAAAGAGTCTCTACGAGCAGTACTTC. Protein sequence: CASGKSLYEQYF.

V is TRBV27 and J is TRBJ2-2; D is perhaps TRBD1 or TRBD2 (5 bases each). Looked up from germline, CDR1 is MNHEY and CDR2 is SMNVEV (reference sequence). The CDR3 spans 15 residues. V shed 5 bases and J shed 7 bases, with 17 bases lying between them. The CDR3 spells CASSDTGAPYGELFF. In DNA, the CDR3 is TGTGCCAGCAGTGACACCGGGGCTCCCTACGGGGAGCTGTTTTTT.

This chain uses TRBV27 with TRBJ2-7; 7 bases align to TRBD1. Germline CDR1 is MNHEY and CDR2 is SMNVEV (reference sequence). The CDR3 runs to 16 residues. The ends lost 4 bases at V and 2 bases at J; junction bases unmatched: 11. CDR3 in DNA: TGTGCCAGCAGTTCCACCGGGACAGAGCTCACCTACGAGCAGTACTTC. Translation: CASSSTGTELTYEQYF.

The table lists this clone with a few counts. This CDR3 reads CASSYGQGSGYTF. The CDR3 nucleotides read TGTGCCAGCAGCTACGGACAGGGCTCCGGCTACACCTTC. The chain carries TRBV5-4 and TRBJ1-2; 8 nucleotides line up with TRBD1. This CDR3 comprises 13 residues. The V gene end was trimmed by 3 bases and the J gene end by 8 bases; junction bases not matched to a gene: 6. Per the germline V gene, CDR1 is SGHNT and CDR2 is YYREEE (reference sequence).

This clone was counted between two and nine times. The rearrangement links TRBV2 to TRBJ2-1; D possibly corresponds to TRBD1 (6 bases). There are 14 residues in the CDR3. V lost 8 bases and J lost 5, with 16 bases in between. Germline lookup yields CDR1 SNHLY and CDR2 FYNNEI. This CDR3 is CASQGLRSNNEQFF. Here the CDR3 DNA reads TGTGCCAGCCAGGGGCTGCGAAGCAACAATGAGCAGTTCTTC.

V and J are TRBV9 and TRBJ2-5, with TRBD2 matching 9 bases. This CDR3 has 15 residues. The J segment lost 1 base and the V segment lost 4 bases, leaving 5 bases of the junction unmatched. Germline-derived CDR1 and CDR2 are SGDLS and YYNGEE. CDR3 in amino acids: CASSYSGSRQETQYF. CDR3 nucleotide sequence: TGTGCCAGCAGCTATAGCGGGAGTCGCCAAGAGACCCAGTACTTC.

This clone has just a few counts. For the CDR3, the DNA is TGCGCCAGCAGCTATGGGACAGTAGGTACTGAAGCTTTCTTT. Residues: CASSYGTVGTEAFF. The rearrangement uses TRBV5-1 and TRBJ1-1, with 7 positions matching TRBD1. Germline CDR1 and CDR2: SGHRS and YFSETQ. Trimming removed 3 bases from V and 5 bases from J; junction bases left unmatched: 7. CDR3 length: 14 amino acids.

The gene calls are TRBV2 and TRBJ2-2; D is uncertain. The germline V gene encodes CDR1 SNHLY and CDR2 FYNNEI. The CDR3 extends over 14 amino acids. The V end lost 1 base, the J end lost 2 bases, and 5 bases lay between the germline ends. CDR3 sequence: CASSEDSNTGELFF. CDR3 in DNA: TGTGCCAGCAGTGAAGACTCCAACACCGGGGAGCTGTTTTTT. Filled out from reference TRBV2 and TRBJ2-2, the complete variable domain reads EPEVTQTPSHQVTQMGQEVILRCVPISNHLYFYWYRQILGQKVEFLVSFYNNEISEKSEIFDDQFSVERPDGSNFTLKIRSTKLEDSAMYFCASSEDSNTGELFFGEGSRLTVL.

The J gene is TRBJ2-2, the V gene TRBV5-4; possibly TRBD2 for D (5 bases). Germline CDR1 is SGHNT and CDR2 is YYREEE (reference sequence). V lost 0 bases and J lost 5, with 8 bases in between. The CDR3 is 14 amino acids. This CDR3 reads CASSLAGVTGELFF. The CDR3, as DNA: TGTGCCAGCAGCTTGGCCGGGGTGACCGGGGAGCTGTTTTTT.

This clone was seen a handful of times. The chain joins TRBV5-1 to TRBJ2-2; D is undetermined. Trimming pared 3 bases from V and 0 bases from J, leaving 18 bases between. This CDR3 has 18 amino acids. CDR1 is SGHRS and CDR2 is YFSETQ in the germline V gene. The CDR3 sequence: CASSWITAGTANTGELFF. The CDR3 DNA follows: TGCGCCAGCAGCTGGATCACTGCAGGTACTGCGAACACCGGGGAGCTGTTTTTT.

This clone appeared once. The rearrangement joins TRBV19 to TRBJ1-5; 7 nucleotides align to TRBD1. The germline gives CDR1 LNHDA, CDR2 SQIVND (reference sequence). CDR3 length: 17 amino acids. Trimming cost V 5 bases and J 2 bases; bases outside gene matches: 12. Here the CDR3 reads CASSYRRATGGNQPQHF. The CDR3 nucleotides read TGTGCCAGTAGTTACCGCCGGGCAACAGGGGGCAATCAGCCCCAGCATTTT. Full variable domain (missing parts from reference TRBV19 and TRBJ1-5): DGGITQSPKYLFRKEGQNVTLSCEQNLNHDAMYWYRQDPGQGLRLIYYSQIVNDFQKGDIAEGYSVSREKKESFPLTVTSAQKNPTAFYLCASSYRRATGGNQPQHFGDGTRLSIL.

The genes are TRBV28 and TRBJ2-1; TRBD2 agrees at 12 bases. This CDR3 has 16 residues. The J segment lost 8 bases and the V segment lost 1 base, leaving 6 bases of the junction unmatched. Germline V gives CDR1 MDHEN, CDR2 SYDVKM. The DNA for the CDR3 is TGTGCCAGCAGTTTATCTAGCGGGAGGGCCGGCCATGAGCAGTTCTTC. It translates to CASSLSSGRAGHEQFF.

CDR3 residues: CASSLIGTSGAYEQYF. For the CDR3, the DNA is TGTGCCAGCAGTTTAATTGGGACTAGCGGAGCTTACGAGCAGTACTTC. The chain is built from TRBV28 and TRBJ2-7, with 11 nucleotides matching TRBD2. J lost 4 bases, V lost 2 bases, and 7 bases had no gene match. Germline assignment: CDR1 MDHEN and CDR2 SYDVKM. The CDR3 extends over 16 amino acids.

The chain carries TRBV5-1 and TRBJ2-1; maybe TRBD2 (5 bases). Trimming took off 4 bases at V and 4 bases at J, with 24 bases between the two ends. Germline CDR1 reads SGHRS; CDR2 reads YFSETQ. The CDR3 has 18 amino acids. This CDR3 is CASSPLGSDRATYNEQFF. In DNA form, the CDR3 reads TGCGCCAGCAGCCCCTTAGGGAGCGACCGAGCGACGTACAATGAGCAGTTCTTC.

The rearrangement links TRBV4-1 to TRBJ2-1, with no clear D. CDR1 and CDR2 (germline): MGHRA, YSYEKL. This CDR3 contains 11 residues. The V gene lost 2 bases and the J gene lost 4 bases, with 0 bases spanning the gap. CDR3 protein: CASSQYNEQFF. As DNA, the CDR3 is TGCGCCAGCAGCCAATACAATGAGCAGTTCTTC.

For this clone: The same CDR3 can be traced to other DNA sequences in this sample. V and J are TRBV28 and TRBJ1-5, with 8 bases matching TRBD1. J gave up 4 bases and V 2 bases, and 4 bases lay outside the gene matches. The germline gives CDR1 MDHEN, CDR2 SYDVKM. This CDR3 has 15 residues. Here the CDR3 reads CASSLQGARNQPQHF. CDR3 in DNA: TGTGCCAGCAGTTTACAGGGGGCGCGTAATCAGCCCCAGCATTTT.

Of note for this clone: This may come from a read error, since a much larger clone is one base off. The conserved closing phenylalanine or tryptophan is absent in this CDR3, likely reflecting a read error. The chain has TRBV5-4 and TRBJ2-7, with D possibly TRBD2 on 6 matching bases. With 1 base removed from V and 4 bases from J, the gap between germline ends came to 15 bases. The CDR3 sequence is 15 residues long. The germline CDR1 and CDR2 sequences are SGHNT and YYREEE (reference sequence). CDR3 coding DNA: TGTGCCAGCAGCTTGTTTTCGGCGGGACGGTACGAGCAGTACCTC. Amino acids: CASSLFSAGRYEQYL.